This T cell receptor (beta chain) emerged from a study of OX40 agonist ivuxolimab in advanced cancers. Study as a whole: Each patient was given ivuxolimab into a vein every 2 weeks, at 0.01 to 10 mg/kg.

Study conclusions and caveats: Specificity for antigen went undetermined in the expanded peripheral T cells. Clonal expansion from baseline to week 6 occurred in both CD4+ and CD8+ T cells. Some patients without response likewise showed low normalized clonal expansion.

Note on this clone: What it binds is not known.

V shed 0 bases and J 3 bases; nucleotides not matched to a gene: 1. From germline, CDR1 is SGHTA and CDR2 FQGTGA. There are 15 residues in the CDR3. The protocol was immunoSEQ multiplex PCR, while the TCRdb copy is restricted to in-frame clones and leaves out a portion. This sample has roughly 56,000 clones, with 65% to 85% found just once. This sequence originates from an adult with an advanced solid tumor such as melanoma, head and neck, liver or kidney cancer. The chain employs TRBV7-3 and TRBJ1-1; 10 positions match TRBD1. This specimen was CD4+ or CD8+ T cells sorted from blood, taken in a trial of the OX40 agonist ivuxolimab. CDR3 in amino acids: CASSLTGTGDTEAFF. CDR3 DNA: TGTGCCAGCAGCTTAACCGGGACAGGGGACACTGAAGCTTTCTTT. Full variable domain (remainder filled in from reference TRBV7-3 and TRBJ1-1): GAGVSQTPSNKVTEKGKYVELRCDPISGHTALYWYRQSLGQGPEFLIYFQGTGAADDSGLPNDRFFAVRPEGSVSTLKIQRTERGDSAVYLCASSLTGTGDTEAFFGQGTRLTVV.